This T cell receptor (beta chain) originates from a study of T-cell reconstitution after alpha-beta-depleted transplantation in children. Between the trimmed V and J ends, which lost 7 bases and 7 bases, there was a span of 14 bases. The length of the CDR3 is 13 residues. Study-level findings and limits: Certain patients had high TCRbeta diversity at day 60, and it came from recipient T cells and thymic progenitors that survived. By one year post-transplant, T-cell counts and diversity largely arose from T cells that were newly produced.

A TCRbeta library incorporating unique molecular identifiers was prepared. MiXCR was run by TCRdb on the PCR reads, yielding one entry per CDR3 protein. Of approximately 300,000 distinct CDR3 sequences in the sample, about 9.4% were seen once. This clonotype was picked up many times. Its antigen is undetermined. This chain links TRBV12-3 or TRBV12-4 with TRBJ1-5; no reliable D call. Here the sequenced sample was PBMCs, taken before TCRalphabeta/CD19-depleted stem cell transplant. This clonotype was obtained from a boy under two years old with acute myeloid leukemia, due to receive a stem cell transplant. CDR3 sequence (DNA): TGTGCCAGCAAGAATAAGGGATTCCAGCCCCAGCATTTT. It encodes CASKNKGFQPQHF.